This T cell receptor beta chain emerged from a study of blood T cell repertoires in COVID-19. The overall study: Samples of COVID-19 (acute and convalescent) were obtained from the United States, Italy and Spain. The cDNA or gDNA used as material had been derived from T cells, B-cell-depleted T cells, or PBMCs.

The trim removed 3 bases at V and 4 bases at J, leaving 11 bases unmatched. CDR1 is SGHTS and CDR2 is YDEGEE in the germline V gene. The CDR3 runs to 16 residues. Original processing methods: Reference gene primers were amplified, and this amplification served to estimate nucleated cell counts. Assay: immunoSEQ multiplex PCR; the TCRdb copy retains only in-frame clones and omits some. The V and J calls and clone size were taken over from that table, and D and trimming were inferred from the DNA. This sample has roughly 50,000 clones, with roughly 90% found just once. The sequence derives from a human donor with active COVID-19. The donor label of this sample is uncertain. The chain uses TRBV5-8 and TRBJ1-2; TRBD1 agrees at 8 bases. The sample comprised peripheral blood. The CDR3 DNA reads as TGTGCCAGCAGCTGGGGGGCAGGGGGCGCTTCCTATGGCTACACCTTC. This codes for CASSWGAGGASYGYTF.